The 22 T cell receptor beta chains below all came from one sample that was sequenced in a study of CD8 T cells in ankylosing spondylitis. TCRdb reanalysed the 5' RACE reads using MiXCR and keeps one entry per CDR3 protein. This table holds 150,000 to 200,000 distinct CDR3 sequences, approximately 12% found once. The sample was blood, either unsorted or a sorted T cell fraction (not recorded which). These receptors came from a female donor with ankylosing spondylitis or in good health (not recorded which).

The chain recombines TRBV11-2 with TRBJ2-3; D tentatively fits TRBD1 or TRBD2 (6 bases each). The CDR3 is 17 amino acids. V lost 5 bases and J 2 bases, leaving 20 bases between the germline ends. The germline CDR1 and CDR2 sequences are SGHAT and FQNNGV. CDR3 coding DNA: TGTGCCAGCAGCCCTTTGACGGGGGCGCGTGCCACAGATACGCAGTATTTT. Amino acid sequence: CASSPLTGARATDTQYF.

V usage is TRBV19 and J usage is TRBJ2-7, with 8 bases identical to TRBD1. In germline, CDR1 is LNHDA, CDR2 SQIVND (reference sequence). J was trimmed by 2 bases and V by 4 bases; bases with no gene match: 7. This CDR3 is built from 15 residues. In DNA, the CDR3 is TGTGCCAGTAGTACTTCGGGACAGGAGACCTACGAGCAGTACTTC. Residues: CASSTSGQETYEQYF.

The rearrangement uses TRBV20-1 and TRBJ2-3; the match to TRBD2 covers 8 bases. Trimming cost V 3 bases and J 4 bases; bases outside gene matches: 9. The CDR3 consists of 15 residues. Germline CDR1 reads DFQATT; CDR2 reads SNEGSKA (reference sequence). This CDR3 reads CSASGGAGGADTQYF. The CDR3 DNA sequence: TGCAGTGCTAGTGGCGGCGCGGGAGGAGCAGATACGCAGTATTTT.

This clonotype came up many times. This chain connects TRBV7-8 to TRBJ2-3; no clear D gene. Deletions cut 5 bases from V and 4 bases from J, with 13 bases between. CDR3 length: 14 residues. Per germline, CDR1 SGHVS and CDR2 FQNEAQ. This chain's CDR3 is CASSPVGFPDTQYF. The CDR3, as DNA: TGTGCCAGCAGCCCCGTAGGCTTTCCAGATACGCAGTATTTT.

This clonotype was recorded many times. This chain uses TRBV5-1 with TRBJ2-1; TRBD2 matches 11 bases. CDR3 size: 19 residues. The germline V gene encodes CDR1 SGHRS and CDR2 YFSETQ. V lost 1 base to trimming and J lost 3 bases; unmatched junction nucleotides: 12. Here the CDR3 reads CASSLYGLAGGPGYNEQFF. The CDR3 DNA sequence: TGCGCCAGCAGCTTGTACGGATTAGCGGGAGGGCCGGGCTACAATGAGCAGTTCTTC.

This rearrangement joins TRBV7-2 to TRBJ1-2, with no clear D. Trimming took 5 bases from V and 2 from J, leaving 9 bases between them. The germline gives CDR1 SGHTA, CDR2 FQGNSA. The CDR3 is made up of 13 amino acids. In DNA form, the CDR3 reads TGTGCCAGCAGCCATGGACCGAACTATGGCTACACCTTC. Translated: CASSHGPNYGYTF.

The V and J genes are TRBV5-1 and TRBJ2-5, with TRBD2 matching 15 bases. V lost 5 bases to trimming and J lost 2 bases; unmatched junction nucleotides: 1. CDR1 is SGHRS, CDR2 YFSETQ, per germline. This CDR3 comprises 15 residues. The CDR3 DNA is TGCGCCAGCAGGGGGACTAGCGGGAGGCAAGAGACCCAGTACTTC. Translation gives CASRGTSGRQETQYF.

The V gene is TRBV21-1, the J gene TRBJ2-1; TRBD1, the table's D call, lacks a check against the DNA. TRBV21-1 is shown as a pseudogene. The CDR3 consists of 15 residues. CDR3 bases: TGTGCCAGCAGCCCTCAGGGGACCATCTACAATGAGCAGTTCTTC. This sequence encodes CASSPQGTIYNEQFF.

This clonotype has ten or more counts. This sequence joins TRBV7-9 and TRBJ1-2, with 9 bases aligning to TRBD1. CDR3 length: 15 residues. Trimming removed 1 base from V and 1 base from J; junction bases left unmatched: 1. Germline lookup yields CDR1 SEHNR and CDR2 FQNEAQ (reference sequence). The CDR3 is CASSLGGQGNYGYTF. CDR3 nucleotide sequence: TGTGCCAGCAGCTTAGGGGGACAGGGTAACTATGGCTACACCTTC. Full variable domain (remainder filled in from reference TRBV7-9 and TRBJ1-2): DTGVSQNPRHKITKRGQNVTFRCDPISEHNRLYWYRQTLGQGPEFLTYFQNEAQLEKSRLLSDRFSAERPKGSFSTLEIQRTEQGDSAMYLCASSLGGQGNYGYTFGSGTRLTVV.

This clonotype came up many times. The CDR3 DNA reads as TGCGCCAGCAGCTGGGACAGCCAAATCTCCTACGAGCAGTACTTC. Protein: CASSWDSQISYEQYF. The V gene is TRBV5-1, the J gene TRBJ2-7; TRBD1 agrees at 7 bases. With V trimmed by 3 bases and J by 0 bases, 6 bases remained unmatched. Per the germline V gene, CDR1 is SGHRS and CDR2 is YFSETQ. The CDR3 has 15 amino acids. Full variable domain (outside the CDR3, taken from reference TRBV5-1 and TRBJ2-7): KAGVTQTPRYLIKTRGQQVTLSCSPISGHRSVSWYQQTPGQGLQFLFEYFSETQRNKGNFPGRFSGRQFSNSRSEMNVSTLELGDSALYLCASSWDSQISYEQYFGPGTRLTVT.

This clonotype was observed once. This sequence may be a read error, since a much larger clone differs from it by one base. The chain links TRBV7-9 to TRBJ2-3; D is uncertain. The CDR3 runs to 15 residues. Trimming removed 2 bases at V and 3 bases at J, with 12 bases between. CDR1 SEHNR and CDR2 FQNEAQ come from the germline V gene (reference sequence). In nucleotides, the CDR3 is TGTGCCAGCAGCTTAATAGATGGGGTAACAGATACGCAGTATTTT. Its translation is CASSLIDGVTDTQYF. Full variable domain (outside the CDR3, taken from reference TRBV7-9 and TRBJ2-3): DTGVSQNPRHKITKRGQNVTFRCDPISEHNRLYWYRQTLGQGPEFLTYFQNEAQLEKSRLLSDRFSAERPKGSFSTLEIQRTEQGDSAMYLCASSLIDGVTDTQYFGPGTRLTVL.

This clonotype was seen more than once but under ten times. This chain uses TRBV20-1 with TRBJ2-3, with D perhaps TRBD1 (5 bases). The CDR3 is 14 amino acids. V gave up 3 bases and J gave up 6 bases, with 16 bases separating them. CDR1 is DFQATT and CDR2 is SNEGSKA in the germline V gene (reference sequence). The DNA for the CDR3 is TGCAGTGCTAGTTCTGGGGCACCTGGGGATACGCAGTATTTT. It encodes CSASSGAPGDTQYF.

This clonotype was counted ten times or more. This sequence joins TRBV27 and TRBJ1-4; no definite D call. Germline assignment: CDR1 MNHEY and CDR2 SMNVEV (reference sequence). The length of the CDR3 is 16 residues. V was pared by 3 bases and J by 3 bases, with 14 bases between. CDR3 DNA sequence: TGTGCCAGCAGTTTCCTGGGGATAAGTGCTAATGAAAAACTGTTTTTT. Residues: CASSFLGISANEKLFF.

This clonotype was counted at least ten times. This chain links TRBV29-1 with TRBJ1-2, with a tentative D call TRBD1 (6 bases). The CDR3 contains 12 residues. V was trimmed by 7 bases and J by 4 bases, leaving 13 bases between them. From germline, CDR1 is SQVTM and CDR2 ANQGSEA. CDR3 in DNA: TGCAGCGCTAAACAGGGTGGCTATGGCTACACCTTC. This encodes CSAKQGGYGYTF.

V is TRBV7-2 and J is TRBJ1-5; the match to TRBD1 covers 8 bases. The CDR3 has 15 residues. V trimming: 1 base; J trimming: 9 bases; junction bases outside the gene matches: 8. Germline V gene sequence: CDR1 SGHTA, CDR2 FQGNSA. The CDR3 spells CASSLGQGADRPQHF. The DNA for the CDR3 is TGTGCCAGCAGCTTAGGGCAGGGGGCGGATCGGCCCCAGCATTTT.

A note on this clonotype: A much larger clone differs by one base, so this may be a read error. V usage is TRBV7-2 and J usage is TRBJ2-1; TRBD2 might be the D (6 bases). CDR1 SGHTA and CDR2 FQGNSA come from the germline V gene. The ends were cut back, 5 bases at V and 12 bases at J, with 20 bases in the middle. The CDR3 totals 14 residues. The CDR3 protein is CASSRDGRGDGQFF. DNA of the CDR3: TGTGCCAGCAGCCGAGACGGGCGGGGAGATGGGCAGTTCTTC.

This clonotype was recorded at least ten times. The CDR3 sequence is CASSSNRVSAGEKLFF. The CDR3 bases are TGTGCCAGCAGCTCGAACAGGGTCTCCGCGGGCGAAAAACTGTTTTTT. The chain joins TRBV7-2 to TRBJ1-4; D perhaps matches TRBD1 (6 bases). The germline V gene has CDR1 SGHTA and CDR2 FQGNSA. The V end lost 4 bases, the J end lost 8 bases, and 20 bases lay between the germline ends. This CDR3 is 16 amino acids long.

This clonotype was picked up many times. The rearrangement joins TRBV11-2 to TRBJ2-1; no clear D. Germline V CDR1 and CDR2: SGHAT, FQNNGV. This CDR3 is built from 13 residues. Trimming left V 3 bases short and J 6 bases short, with 9 bases between. CDR3 residues: CASSFQVGNEQFF. DNA of the CDR3: TGTGCCAGCAGCTTTCAGGTGGGCAATGAGCAGTTCTTC.

V is TRBV10-3 and J is TRBJ2-1; D ambiguous. The CDR3 covers 11 residues. V lost 0 bases to trimming and J lost 9 bases, with 3 bases between them. Germline V gene lookup returns CDR1 ENHRY and CDR2 SYGVKD. Here the CDR3 DNA reads TGTGCCATCAGTGAGTCCATTGAGCAGTTCTTC. Translated, it gives CAISESIEQFF.

This clonotype was observed a few times. The chain links TRBV7-3 to TRBJ2-1, with 7 bases lining up with TRBD2. CDR3 length equals 13 residues. V lost 1 base to trimming and J lost 7 bases; unmatched junction nucleotides: 1. CDR1 SGHTA and CDR2 FQGTGA come from the germline V gene. The CDR3 nucleotides are TGTGCCAGCAGCTTAATGGGGGGGAATGAGCAGTTCTTC. Protein sequence: CASSLMGGNEQFF.

This clonotype was observed many times. J is TRBJ2-7 and V is TRBV20-1, with 10 bases fitting TRBD2. CDR3 size: 14 residues. The germline V gene encodes CDR1 DFQATT and CDR2 SNEGSKA (reference sequence). With V trimmed by 5 bases and J by 0 bases, 4 bases remained unmatched. The CDR3 DNA sequence: TGCAGTGCTCAAAGCGGGAGGGCCTCCTACGAGCAGTACTTC. This sequence encodes CSAQSGRASYEQYF.

This clonotype was observed a few times. The chain carries TRBV7-2 and TRBJ2-7; D may be TRBD1 or TRBD2 (5 bases each). Trimming cost V 1 base and J 5 bases, with 18 bases left between them. Germline V gene sequence: CDR1 SGHTA, CDR2 FQGNSA. The CDR3 has 16 residues. The CDR3 region has the DNA TGTGCCAGCAGCTTAGGGGGCGCGGCCGCGCGGGACGAGCAGTACTTC. This encodes CASSLGGAAARDEQYF.